The source of this T cell receptor (beta chain) is a study of identical twins. At least ten counts were recorded for this clonotype. The antigen remains unidentified. The CDR3 sequence is 15 residues long. Trimming took 7 bases from V and 5 from J, leaving 20 bases between them. Study results and limitations: A cross-sectional statistical analysis, not follow-up of the same donors, supported the conclusions. Fewer insertions were carried by abundant cord blood beta clonotypes, but none was seen in memory repertoires.

A template switching step contributed a universal primer site, while unique molecular identifiers were present in the cDNA. TCRdb processed the 5' RACE reads anew with MiXCR; each CDR3 protein has one entry. The data contain about 530,000 distinct CDR3 sequences, about a fifth of them singletons. These data also featured in a second study, about yellow fever vaccine responses in identical twins.

This sequence originates from a woman between 18 and 29 years old in good health. The specimen sequenced was CD4+ T cells sorted from blood. The gene calls are TRBV12-3 or TRBV12-4 and TRBJ2-5; D may correspond to TRBD1 or TRBD2 (6 bases each). In DNA, the CDR3 is TGTGCCAGCACCAGAACCGGGGGCGGTGAGGAGACCCAGTACTTC. Residues: CASTRTGGGEETQYF.